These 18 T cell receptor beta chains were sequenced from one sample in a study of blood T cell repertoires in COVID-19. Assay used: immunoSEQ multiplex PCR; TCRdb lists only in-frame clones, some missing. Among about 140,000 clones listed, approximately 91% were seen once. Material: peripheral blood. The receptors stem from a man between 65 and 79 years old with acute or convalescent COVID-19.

The CDR3 DNA reads TGTGCCAGCAGCAAAGAGCGGGAGGCCCCGTCCTGGGAGACCCAGTACTTC. Amino acid sequence: CASSKEREAPSWETQYF. The chain combines TRBV21-1 with TRBJ2-5; the D call TRBD2 from the table was never checked on the DNA. TRBV21-1 is a known pseudogene. This CDR3 region has 17 residues.

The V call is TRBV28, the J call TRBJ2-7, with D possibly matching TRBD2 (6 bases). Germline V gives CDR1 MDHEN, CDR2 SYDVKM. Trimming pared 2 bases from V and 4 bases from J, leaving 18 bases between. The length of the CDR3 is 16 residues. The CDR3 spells CASSLMVWDFKYEQYF. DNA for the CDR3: TGTGCCAGCAGTTTAATGGTTTGGGACTTCAAATACGAGCAGTACTTC.

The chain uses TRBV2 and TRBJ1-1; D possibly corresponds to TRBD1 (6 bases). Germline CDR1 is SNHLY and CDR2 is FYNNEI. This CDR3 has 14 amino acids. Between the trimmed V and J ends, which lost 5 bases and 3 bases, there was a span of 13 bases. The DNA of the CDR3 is TGTGCCAGCAGTATGCAGGGGCGGTACACTGAAGCTTTCTTT. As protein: CASSMQGRYTEAFF. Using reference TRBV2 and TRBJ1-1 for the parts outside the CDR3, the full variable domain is EPEVTQTPSHQVTQMGQEVILRCVPISNHLYFYWYRQILGQKVEFLVSFYNNEISEKSEIFDDQFSVERPDGSNFTLKIRSTKLEDSAMYFCASSMQGRYTEAFFGQGTRLTVV.

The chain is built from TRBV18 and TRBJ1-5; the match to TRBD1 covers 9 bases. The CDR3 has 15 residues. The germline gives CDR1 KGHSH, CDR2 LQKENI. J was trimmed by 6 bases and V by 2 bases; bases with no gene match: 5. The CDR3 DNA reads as TGTGCCAGCTCACCAACGGGACAGGGTGCTCAGCCCCAGCATTTT. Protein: CASSPTGQGAQPQHF.

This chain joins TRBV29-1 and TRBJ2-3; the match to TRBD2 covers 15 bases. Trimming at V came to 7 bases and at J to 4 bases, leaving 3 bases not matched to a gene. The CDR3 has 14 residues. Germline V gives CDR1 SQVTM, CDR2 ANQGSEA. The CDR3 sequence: CSGGLAGGSDTQYF. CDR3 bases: TGCAGCGGGGGACTAGCGGGAGGTTCAGATACGCAGTATTTT.

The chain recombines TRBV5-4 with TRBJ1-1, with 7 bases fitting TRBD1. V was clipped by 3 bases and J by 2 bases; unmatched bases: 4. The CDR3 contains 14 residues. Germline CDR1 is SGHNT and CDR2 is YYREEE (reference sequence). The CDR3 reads CASSWRDRNTEAFF. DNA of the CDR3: TGTGCCAGCAGCTGGCGGGACAGAAACACTGAAGCTTTCTTT.

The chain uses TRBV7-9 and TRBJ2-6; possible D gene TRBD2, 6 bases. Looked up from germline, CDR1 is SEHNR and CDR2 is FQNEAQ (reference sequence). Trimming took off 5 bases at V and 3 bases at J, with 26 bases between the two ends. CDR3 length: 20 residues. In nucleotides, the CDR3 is TGTGCCAGCAGCAGAGGAGGGTTTCCAGGTGTGATGAGTGGGGCCAACGTCCTGACTTTC. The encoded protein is CASSRGGFPGVMSGANVLTF. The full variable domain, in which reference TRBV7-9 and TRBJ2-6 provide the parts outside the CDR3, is DTGVSQNPRHKITKRGQNVTFRCDPISEHNRLYWYRQTLGQGPEFLTYFQNEAQLEKSRLLSDRFSAERPKGSFSTLEIQRTEQGDSAMYLCASSRGGFPGVMSGANVLTFGAGSRLTVL.

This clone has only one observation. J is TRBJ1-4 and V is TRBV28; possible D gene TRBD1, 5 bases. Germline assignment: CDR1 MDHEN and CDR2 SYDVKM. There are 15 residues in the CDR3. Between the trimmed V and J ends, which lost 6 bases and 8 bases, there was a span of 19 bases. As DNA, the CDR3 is TGTGCCAGCAGCCCCGGAGACAACGCAGGGGAAAAACTGTTTTTT. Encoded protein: CASSPGDNAGEKLFF.

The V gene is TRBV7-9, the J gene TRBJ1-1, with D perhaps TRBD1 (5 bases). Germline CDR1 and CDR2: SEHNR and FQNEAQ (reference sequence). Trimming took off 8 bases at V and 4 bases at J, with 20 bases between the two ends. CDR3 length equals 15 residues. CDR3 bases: TGTGCCAGCCGCGAGCGGCGGGACCCGGGCACTGAAGCTTTCTTT. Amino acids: CASRERRDPGTEAFF.

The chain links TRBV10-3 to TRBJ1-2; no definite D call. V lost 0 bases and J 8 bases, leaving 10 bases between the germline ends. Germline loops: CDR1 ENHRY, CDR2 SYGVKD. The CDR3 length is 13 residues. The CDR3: CAISESEGSGYTF. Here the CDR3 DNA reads TGTGCCATCAGTGAGTCGGAAGGGAGCGGCTACACCTTC.

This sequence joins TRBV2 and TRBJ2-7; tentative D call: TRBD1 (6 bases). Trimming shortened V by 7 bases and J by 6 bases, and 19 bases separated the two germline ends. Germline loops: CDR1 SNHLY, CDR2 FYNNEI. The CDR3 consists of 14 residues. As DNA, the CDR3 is TGTGCCAGCACTTCAACGGAGAGAGGGGGCGAGCAGTACTTC. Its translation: CASTSTERGGEQYF.

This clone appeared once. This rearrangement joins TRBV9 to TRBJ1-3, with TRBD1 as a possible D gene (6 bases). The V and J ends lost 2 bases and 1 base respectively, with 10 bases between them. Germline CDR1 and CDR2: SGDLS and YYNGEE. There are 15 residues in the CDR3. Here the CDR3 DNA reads TGTGCCAGCAGCGTCGGGACAAAGTCTGGAAACACCATATATTTT. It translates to CASSVGTKSGNTIYF.

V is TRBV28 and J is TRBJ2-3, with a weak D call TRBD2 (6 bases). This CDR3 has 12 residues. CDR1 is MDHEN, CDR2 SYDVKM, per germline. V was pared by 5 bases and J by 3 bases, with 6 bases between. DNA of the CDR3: TGTGCCAGCAGTCTAGCGACAGATACGCAGTATTTT. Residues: CASSLATDTQYF.

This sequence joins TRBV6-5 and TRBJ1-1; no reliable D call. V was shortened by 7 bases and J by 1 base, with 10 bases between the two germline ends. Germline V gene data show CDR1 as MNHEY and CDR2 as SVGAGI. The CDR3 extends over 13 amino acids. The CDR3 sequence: CASINLGNTEAFF. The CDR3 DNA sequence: TGTGCCAGCATCAATCTCGGGAACACTGAAGCTTTCTTT.

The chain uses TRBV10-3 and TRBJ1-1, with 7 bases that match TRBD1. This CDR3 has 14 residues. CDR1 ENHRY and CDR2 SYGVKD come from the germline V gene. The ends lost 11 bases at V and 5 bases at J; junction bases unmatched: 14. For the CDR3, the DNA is TGTGCCTCAAGAACGACAGGGAGGTATACTGAAGCTTTCTTT. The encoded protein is CASRTTGRYTEAFF.

CDR3 amino acids: CASSIWSVRSDNEQFF. In DNA, the CDR3 is TGTGCCAGTAGTATCTGGTCGGTCCGTTCGGACAATGAGCAGTTCTTC. This rearrangement joins TRBV19 to TRBJ2-1; D unresolved. Trimming stripped 3 bases from V and 5 bases from J, with 17 bases between. CDR1 is LNHDA and CDR2 is SQIVND in the germline V gene (reference sequence). CDR3 size: 16 residues.

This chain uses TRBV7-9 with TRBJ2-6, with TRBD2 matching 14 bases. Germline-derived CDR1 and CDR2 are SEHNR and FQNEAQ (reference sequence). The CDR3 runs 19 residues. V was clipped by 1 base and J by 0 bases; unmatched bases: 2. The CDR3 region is CASSLGTSGGFSGANVLTF. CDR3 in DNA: TGTGCCAGCAGCTTAGGGACTAGCGGGGGGTTCTCTGGGGCCAACGTCCTGACTTTC.

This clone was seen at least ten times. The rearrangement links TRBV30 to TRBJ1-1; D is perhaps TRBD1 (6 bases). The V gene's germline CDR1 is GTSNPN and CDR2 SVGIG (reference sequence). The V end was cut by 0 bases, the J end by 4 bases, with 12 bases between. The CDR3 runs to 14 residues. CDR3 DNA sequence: TGTGCCTGGAGTGTACACAACAGGGCCACTGAAGCTTTCTTT. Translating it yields CAWSVHNRATEAFF.